A single T cell receptor (beta chain) is shown here with its context. These data are taken from a study of T cell repertoires in cytomegalovirus infection. A single record per CDR3 protein comes from TCRdb applying MiXCR to the reads. The table shows around 450,000 distinct CDR3 sequences, with roughly a third occurring only once. Germline-derived CDR1 and CDR2 are MGHRA and YSYEKL. This CDR3 contains 15 residues. The V end was cut by 0 bases, the J end by 0 bases, with 7 bases between. The source material was PBMCs. The receptor comes from a human donor in good health (CMV status not recorded). Some clones in this sample may be carry-over from other donors' samples. The V call is TRBV4-1, the J call TRBJ2-3; D is undetermined. CDR3 sequence: CASSQEPVSTDTQYF. The CDR3 bases are TGCGCCAGCAGCCAAGAGCCAGTCAGCACAGATACGCAGTATTTT.